In this sample, the clone carrying this T cell receptor beta chain turned up many times. Breast cancer patients provided tissue from their axillary draining lymph nodes. This sample is drawn from a study of breast tumors, draining lymph nodes, adjacent tissues. Germline trimming cut 2 bases from V and 6 bases from J; bases unmatched to any gene: 7. CDR1 and CDR2 (germline): DFQATT, SNEGSKA (reference sequence). CDR3 size: 13 residues. TCRdb re-derived calls from the multiplex PCR reads in MiXCR, one entry per CDR3 protein. Among approximately 280,000 distinct CDR3 sequences listed, 30% to 35% were seen once.

The sample taken for sequencing was axillary lymph node tissue. The sequence was collected from a female donor with breast cancer. Some clones in this sample may be carry-over from other donors' samples. V is TRBV20-1 and J is TRBJ2-7; 7 positions match TRBD2. CDR3 in amino acids: CSARRGVKGEQYF. CDR3 sequence (DNA): TGCAGTGCTAGACGGGGGGTAAAGGGCGAGCAGTACTTC.